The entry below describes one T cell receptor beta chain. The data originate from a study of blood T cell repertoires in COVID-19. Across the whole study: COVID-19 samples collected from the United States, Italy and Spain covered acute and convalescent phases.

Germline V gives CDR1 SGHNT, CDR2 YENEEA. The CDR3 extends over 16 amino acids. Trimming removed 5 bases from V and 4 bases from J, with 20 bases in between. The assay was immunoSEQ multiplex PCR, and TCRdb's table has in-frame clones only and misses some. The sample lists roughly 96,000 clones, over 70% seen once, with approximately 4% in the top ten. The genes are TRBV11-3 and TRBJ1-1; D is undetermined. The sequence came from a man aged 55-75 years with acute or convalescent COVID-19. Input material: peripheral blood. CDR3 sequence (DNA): TGTGCCAGCAGCGTCCATACCGGGAGGATAGGCACTGAAGCTTTCTTT. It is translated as CASSVHTGRIGTEAFF. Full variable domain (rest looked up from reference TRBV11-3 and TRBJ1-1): EAGVVQSPRYKIIEKKQPVAFWCNPISGHNTLYWYLQNLGQGPELLIRYENEEAVDDSQLPKDRFSAERLKGVDSTLKIQPAELGDSAVYLCASSVHTGRIGTEAFFGQGTRLTVV.